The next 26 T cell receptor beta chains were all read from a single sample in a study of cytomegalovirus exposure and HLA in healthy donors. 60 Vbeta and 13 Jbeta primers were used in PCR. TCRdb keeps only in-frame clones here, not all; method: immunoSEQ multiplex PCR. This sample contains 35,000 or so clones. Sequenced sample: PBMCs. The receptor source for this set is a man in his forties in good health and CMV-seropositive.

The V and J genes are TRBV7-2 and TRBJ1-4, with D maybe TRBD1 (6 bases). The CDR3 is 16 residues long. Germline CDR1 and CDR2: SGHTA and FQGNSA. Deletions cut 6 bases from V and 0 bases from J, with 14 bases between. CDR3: CASSSGQPATNEKLFF. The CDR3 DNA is TGTGCCAGCAGTTCCGGACAGCCCGCAACTAATGAAAAACTGTTTTTT.

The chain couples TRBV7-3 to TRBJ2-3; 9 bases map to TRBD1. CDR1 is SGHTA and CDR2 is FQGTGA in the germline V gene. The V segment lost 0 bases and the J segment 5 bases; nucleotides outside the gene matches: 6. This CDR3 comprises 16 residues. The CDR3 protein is CASSLTLTGGGDTQYF. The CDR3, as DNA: TGTGCCAGCAGCTTAACCCTGACAGGGGGGGGAGATACGCAGTATTTT.

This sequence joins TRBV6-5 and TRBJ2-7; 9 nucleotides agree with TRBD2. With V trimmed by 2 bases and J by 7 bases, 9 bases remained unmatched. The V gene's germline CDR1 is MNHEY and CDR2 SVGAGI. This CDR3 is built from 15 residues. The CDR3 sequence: CASSYGLAMGSEQYF. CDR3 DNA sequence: TGTGCCAGCAGTTACGGACTAGCGATGGGGAGTGAGCAGTACTTC.

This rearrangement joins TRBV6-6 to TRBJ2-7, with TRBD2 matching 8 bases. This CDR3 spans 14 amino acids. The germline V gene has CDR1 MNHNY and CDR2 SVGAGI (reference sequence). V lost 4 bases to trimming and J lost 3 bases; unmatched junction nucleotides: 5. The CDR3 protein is CASSSLAGFYEQYF. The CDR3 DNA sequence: TGTGCCAGCAGTTCTCTAGCGGGCTTCTACGAGCAGTACTTC.

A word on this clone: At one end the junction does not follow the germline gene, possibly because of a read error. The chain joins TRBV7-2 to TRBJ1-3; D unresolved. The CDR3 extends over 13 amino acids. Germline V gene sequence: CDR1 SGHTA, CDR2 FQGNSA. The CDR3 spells CASSPTRENTVYF. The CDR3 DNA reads TGTGCCAGCAGCCCTACGAGGGAAAACACCGTATATTTT.

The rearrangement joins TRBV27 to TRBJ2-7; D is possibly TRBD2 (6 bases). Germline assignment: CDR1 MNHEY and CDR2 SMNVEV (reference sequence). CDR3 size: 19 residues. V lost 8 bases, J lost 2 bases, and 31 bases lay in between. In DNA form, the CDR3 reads TGTGCCAGCGCCCGGGACGCCTTCGGTCTGTTACGGGAGACCTACGAGCAGTACTTC. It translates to CASARDAFGLLRETYEQYF.

CDR3 DNA: TGTGCCAGCAGTTACCCAGGGAATGGCTACACCTTC. This sequence encodes CASSYPGNGYTF. The chain has TRBV6-5 and TRBJ1-2, with a weak D call TRBD1 (5 bases). Germline V gives CDR1 MNHEY, CDR2 SVGAGI. The CDR3 is 12 residues long. The V and J ends lost 2 bases and 6 bases respectively, with 7 bases between them.

The CDR3 DNA is TGTGCCAGCAGATCCGCCCCCGACTTAGGCGGCTCTGGAAACACCATATATTTT. It codes for CASRSAPDLGGSGNTIYF. This sequence joins TRBV28 and TRBJ1-3; D gene uncertain. V gave up 6 bases and J gave up 0 bases, with 21 bases separating them. Germline lookup yields CDR1 MDHEN and CDR2 SYDVKM. This CDR3 has 18 residues.

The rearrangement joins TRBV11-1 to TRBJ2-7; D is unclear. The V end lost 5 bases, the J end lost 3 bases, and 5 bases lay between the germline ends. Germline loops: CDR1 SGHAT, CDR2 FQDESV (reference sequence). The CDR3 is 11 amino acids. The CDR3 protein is CASSQLYEQYF. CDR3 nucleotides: TGTGCCAGCAGCCAACTCTACGAGCAGTACTTC.

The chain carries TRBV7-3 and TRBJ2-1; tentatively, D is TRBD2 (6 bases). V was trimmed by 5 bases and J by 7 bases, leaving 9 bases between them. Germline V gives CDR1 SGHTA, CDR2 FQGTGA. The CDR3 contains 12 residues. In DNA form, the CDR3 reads TGTGCCAGCAGCCAAGGGAGGAATGAGCAGTTCTTC. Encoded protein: CASSQGRNEQFF. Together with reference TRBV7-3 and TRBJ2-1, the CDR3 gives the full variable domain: GAGVSQTPSNKVTEKGKYVELRCDPISGHTALYWYRQSLGQGPEFLIYFQGTGAADDSGLPNDRFFAVRPEGSVSTLKIQRTERGDSAVYLCASSQGRNEQFFGPGTRLTVL.

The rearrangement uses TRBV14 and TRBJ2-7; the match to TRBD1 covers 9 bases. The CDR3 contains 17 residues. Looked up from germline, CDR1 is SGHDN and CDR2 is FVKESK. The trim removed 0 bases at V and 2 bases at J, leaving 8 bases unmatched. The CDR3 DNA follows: TGTGCCAGCAGCCAAGACTACGGACAGGGGATGCCCTACGAGCAGTACTTC. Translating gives CASSQDYGQGMPYEQYF.

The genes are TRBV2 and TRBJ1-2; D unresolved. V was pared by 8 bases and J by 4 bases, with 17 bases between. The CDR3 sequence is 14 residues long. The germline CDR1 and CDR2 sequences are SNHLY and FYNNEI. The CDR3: CASLQEAEGYGYTF. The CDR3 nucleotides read TGTGCCAGCTTGCAGGAGGCCGAAGGCTATGGCTACACCTTC.

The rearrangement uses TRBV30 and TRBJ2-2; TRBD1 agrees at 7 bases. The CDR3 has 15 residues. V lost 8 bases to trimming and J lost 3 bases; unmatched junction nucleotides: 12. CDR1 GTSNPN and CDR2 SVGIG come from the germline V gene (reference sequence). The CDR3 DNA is TGTGCCCTAAGGGGGCAGGGGTCCTACACCGGGGAGCTGTTTTTT. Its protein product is CALRGQGSYTGELFF.

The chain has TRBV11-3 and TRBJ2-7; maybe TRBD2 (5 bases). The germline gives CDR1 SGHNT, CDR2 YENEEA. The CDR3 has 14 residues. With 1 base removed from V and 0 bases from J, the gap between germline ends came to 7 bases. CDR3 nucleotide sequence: TGTGCCAGCAGCTTAGGGCGGGCCTCCTACGAGCAGTACTTC. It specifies CASSLGRASYEQYF.

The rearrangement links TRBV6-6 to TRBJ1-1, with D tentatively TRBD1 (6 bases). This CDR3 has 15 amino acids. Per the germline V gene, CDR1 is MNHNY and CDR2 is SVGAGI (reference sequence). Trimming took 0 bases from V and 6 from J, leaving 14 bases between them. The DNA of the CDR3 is TGTGCCAGCAGTTACTCAGGGGGTAGAGGCGCTGAAGCTTTCTTT. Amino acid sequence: CASSYSGGRGAEAFF.

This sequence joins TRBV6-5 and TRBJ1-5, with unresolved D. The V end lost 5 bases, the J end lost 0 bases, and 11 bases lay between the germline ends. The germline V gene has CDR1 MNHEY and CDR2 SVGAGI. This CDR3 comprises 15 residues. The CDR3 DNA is TGTGCCAGCAGTCCCGAGGGCCTTAGCAATCAGCCCCAGCATTTT. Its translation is CASSPEGLSNQPQHF.

The CDR3 region is CASSSGTGPNSPLHF. CDR3 in DNA: TGTGCCAGCAGTTCCGGGACAGGGCCTAATTCACCCCTCCACTTT. The rearrangement links TRBV27 to TRBJ1-6; 9 positions match TRBD1. The CDR3 has 15 residues. Germline V gives CDR1 MNHEY, CDR2 SMNVEV (reference sequence). V lost 4 bases to trimming and J lost 6 bases; unmatched junction nucleotides: 4.

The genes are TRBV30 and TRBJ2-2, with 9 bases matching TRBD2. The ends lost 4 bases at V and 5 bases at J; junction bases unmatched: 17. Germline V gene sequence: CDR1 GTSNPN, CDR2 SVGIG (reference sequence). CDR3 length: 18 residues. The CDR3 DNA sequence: TGTGCCTGGAACGCTCGGGAGGCGGCTAGCGGGGTTACCGGGGAGCTGTTTTTT. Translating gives CAWNAREAASGVTGELFF.

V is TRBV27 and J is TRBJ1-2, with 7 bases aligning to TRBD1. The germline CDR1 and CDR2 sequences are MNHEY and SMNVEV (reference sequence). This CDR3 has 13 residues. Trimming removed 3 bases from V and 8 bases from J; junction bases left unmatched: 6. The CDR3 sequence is CASSLYRGGGYTF. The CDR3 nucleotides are TGTGCCAGCAGTTTGTACAGGGGTGGAGGCTACACCTTC.

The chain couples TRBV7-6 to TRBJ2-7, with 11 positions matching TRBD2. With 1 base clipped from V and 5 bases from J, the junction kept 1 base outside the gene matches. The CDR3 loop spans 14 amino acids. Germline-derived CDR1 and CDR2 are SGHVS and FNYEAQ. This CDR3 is CASSLGLAGHEQYF. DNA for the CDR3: TGTGCCAGCAGCTTAGGACTAGCGGGGCACGAGCAGTACTTC.

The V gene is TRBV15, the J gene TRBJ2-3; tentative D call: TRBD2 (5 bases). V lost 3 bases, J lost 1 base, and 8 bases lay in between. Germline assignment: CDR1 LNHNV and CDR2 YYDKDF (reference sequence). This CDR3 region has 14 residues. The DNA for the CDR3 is TGTGCCACCAGCAGGTTGCGGGGCACAGATACGCAGTATTTT. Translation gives CATSRLRGTDTQYF. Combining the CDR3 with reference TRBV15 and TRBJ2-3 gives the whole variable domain DAMVIQNPRYQVTQFGKPVTLSCSQTLNHNVMYWYQQKSSQAPKLLFHYYDKDFNNEADTPDNFQSRRPNTSFCFLDIRSPGLGDTAMYLCATSRLRGTDTQYFGPGTRLTVL.

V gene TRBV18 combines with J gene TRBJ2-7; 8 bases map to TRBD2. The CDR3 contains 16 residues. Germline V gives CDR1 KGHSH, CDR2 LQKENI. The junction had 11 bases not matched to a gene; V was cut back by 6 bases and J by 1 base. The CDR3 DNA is TGTGCCAGCTCCCCGTCAGCGGGAGAAATGTCCTACGAGCAGTACTTC. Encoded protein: CASSPSAGEMSYEQYF.

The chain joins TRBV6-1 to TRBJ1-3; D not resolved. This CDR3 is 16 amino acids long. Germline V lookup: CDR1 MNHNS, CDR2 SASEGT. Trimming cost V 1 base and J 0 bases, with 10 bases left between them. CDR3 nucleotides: TGTGCCAGCAGTGAAGGAGGGTCTTACTCTGGAAACACCATATATTTT. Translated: CASSEGGSYSGNTIYF.

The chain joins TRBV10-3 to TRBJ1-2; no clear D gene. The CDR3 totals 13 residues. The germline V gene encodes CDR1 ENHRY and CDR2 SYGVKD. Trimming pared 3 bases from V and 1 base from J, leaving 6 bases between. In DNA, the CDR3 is TGTGCCATCAGTGACAGCGATAACTATGGCTACACCTTC. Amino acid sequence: CAISDSDNYGYTF.

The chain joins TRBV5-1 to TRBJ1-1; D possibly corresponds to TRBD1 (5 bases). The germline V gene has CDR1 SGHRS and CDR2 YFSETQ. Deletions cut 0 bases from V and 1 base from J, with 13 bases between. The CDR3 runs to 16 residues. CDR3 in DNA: TGCGCCAGCAGCTTGGCGGGGGGGACCCAGAACACTGAAGCTTTCTTT. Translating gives CASSLAGGTQNTEAFF.

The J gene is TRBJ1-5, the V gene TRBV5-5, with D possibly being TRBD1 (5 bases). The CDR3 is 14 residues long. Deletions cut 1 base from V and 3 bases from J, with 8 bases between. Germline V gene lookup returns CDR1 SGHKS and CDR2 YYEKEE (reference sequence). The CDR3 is CASSLSGYNQPQHF. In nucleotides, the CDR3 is TGTGCCAGCAGCTTGTCAGGGTACAATCAGCCCCAGCATTTT. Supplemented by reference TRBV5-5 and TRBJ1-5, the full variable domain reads DAGVTQSPTHLIKTRGQQVTLRCSPISGHKSVSWYQQVLGQGPQFIFQYYEKEERGRGNFPDRFSARQFPNYSSELNVNALLLGDSALYLCASSLSGYNQPQHFGDGTRLSIL.